This T cell receptor beta chain was identified during a study of T cell responses to AZD1222 COVID-19 vaccine. The CDR3 totals 18 residues. The assay was immunoSEQ multiplex PCR, and TCRdb's table has in-frame clones only and misses some. The table records 130,000 to 150,000 clones, around 89% of them present only once. Overall study results and limits: Among spike-specific TCRs, nearly half reportedly target unmutated variant regions.

Details on this clone: Its specificity is unknown.

The chain combines TRBV12-1 with TRBJ2-1. TRBV12-1 is labeled a pseudogene. The sample was peripheral blood, taken on day 0 of AZD1222 vaccination. This TCR came from an adult in good health. CDR3 nucleotides: TGTGCCAGCAGCTTCCGTCCTGGGCGGCGGAGCTCCTACAATGAGCAGTTCTTC. Translating it yields CASSFRPGRRSSYNEQFF.